This T cell receptor beta chain appears in the sequencing data of a study of OX40 agonist ivuxolimab in advanced cancers. The assay was immunoSEQ multiplex PCR, and TCRdb's table has in-frame clones only and misses some. Of some 75,000 clones listed, 88% are singletons. This CDR3 is built from 14 residues. V was cut by 0 bases and J by 1 base, with 9 bases left in between. Germline loops: CDR1 SQVTM, CDR2 ANQGSEA. This material consisted of CD4+ or CD8+ T cells sorted from blood, taken in a trial of the OX40 agonist ivuxolimab. The source is an adult with an advanced solid tumor such as melanoma, head and neck, liver or kidney cancer. This rearrangement joins TRBV29-1 to TRBJ2-5; D gene ambiguous. CDR3 region: CSVEDRGFQETQYF. For the CDR3, the DNA is TGCAGCGTTGAAGATCGTGGCTTCCAAGAGACCCAGTACTTC.